This T cell receptor (beta chain) appears in the sequencing data of a study of shared clonotypes between healthy human individuals. Study-level results: Naive subsets typically showed greater estimated richness than memory subsets.

The protocol was immunoSEQ multiplex PCR, while the TCRdb copy is restricted to in-frame clones and leaves out a portion. The repertoire includes approximately 2.3 million clones, roughly 93% of them detected once, and about 0.41% sits in the top ten. Notes on this clone: Its matching antigen is unknown.

Germline assignment: CDR1 SGHDT and CDR2 YYEEEE. The germline V and J ends were trimmed by 0 bases and 6 bases, with 15 bases remaining between them. The CDR3 consists of 15 residues. Source material: naive CD4+ T cells from PBMCs. As for subset: CD45RA+ positively selected. This TCR was sampled from a man between 18 and 35 years old in good health. Some clones in this sample may be carry-over from other donors' samples. V is TRBV5-6 and J is TRBJ1-1, with a tentative D call TRBD1 (5 bases). This CDR3 reads CASSLVAGGTAEAFF. CDR3 nucleotide sequence: TGTGCCAGCAGCTTGGTGGCGGGGGGAACGGCTGAAGCTTTCTTT.